This section outlines one T cell receptor (beta chain) sequence together with its context. Its antigen is unknown. The data derive from a study of lymphopenia after photon versus proton radiotherapy. Findings of the study overall: Relative stability marked proton patients; photon patients lost diversity and naive cells. Better survival with proton therapy was suggested as possible, not demonstrated. Post-nadir diversity loss with photons came from oligoclonal expansion, particularly CD8+ Temra cells. Post-nadir TCR diversity decline inversely tracked overall survival among those who died.

The CDR3 runs to 15 residues. Germline CDR1 is MDHEN and CDR2 is SYDVKM. With V trimmed by 5 bases and J by 3 bases, 10 bases remained unmatched. Repertoires were generated with immunoSEQ multiplex PCR, while TCRdb's copy carries only in-frame clones and drops some. Counted here are tens of thousands of clones, 65% to 85% occurring once; the ten biggest clones make up 1.3% to 1.5%. The clonotype was recovered from a man aged 55 to 70 with pancreatic cancer. The chain employs TRBV28 and TRBJ2-7, with 7 positions matching TRBD1. The input for sequencing was peripheral blood, taken from a patient treated with proton-based radiotherapy. For the CDR3, the DNA is TGTGCCAGCAGTGAGACAGGGTTTTCTAGCTACGAGCAGTACTTC. It specifies CASSETGFSSYEQYF. The entire variable domain, with the rest obtained from reference TRBV28 and TRBJ2-7, is as follows: DVKVTQSSRYLVKRTGEKVFLECVQDMDHENMFWYRQDPGLGLRLIYFSYDVKMKEKGDIPEGYSVSREKKERFSLILESASTNQTSMYLCASSETGFSSYEQYFGPGTRLTVT.